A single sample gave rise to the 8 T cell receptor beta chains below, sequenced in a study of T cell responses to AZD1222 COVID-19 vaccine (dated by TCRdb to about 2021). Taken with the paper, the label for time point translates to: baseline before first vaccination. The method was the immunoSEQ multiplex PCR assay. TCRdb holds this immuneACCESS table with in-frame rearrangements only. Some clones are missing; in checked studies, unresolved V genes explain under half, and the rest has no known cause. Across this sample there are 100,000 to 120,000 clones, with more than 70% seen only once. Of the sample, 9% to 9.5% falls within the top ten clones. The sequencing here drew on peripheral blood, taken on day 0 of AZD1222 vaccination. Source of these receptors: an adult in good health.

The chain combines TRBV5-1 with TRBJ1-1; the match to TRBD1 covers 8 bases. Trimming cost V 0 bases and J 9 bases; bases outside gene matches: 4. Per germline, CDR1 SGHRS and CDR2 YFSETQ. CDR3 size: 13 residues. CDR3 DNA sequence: TGCGCCAGCAGCTTGGATTCCAGGGGGCAAGCTTTCTTT. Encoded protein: CASSLDSRGQAFF. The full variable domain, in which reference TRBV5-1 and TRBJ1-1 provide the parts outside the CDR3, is KAGVTQTPRYLIKTRGQQVTLSCSPISGHRSVSWYQQTPGQGLQFLFEYFSETQRNKGNFPGRFSGRQFSNSRSEMNVSTLELGDSALYLCASSLDSRGQAFFGQGTRLTVV.

CDR3 amino acids: CASSQENAAAKNIQYF. Written as DNA, the CDR3 is TGCGCCAGCAGCCAAGAGAATGCTGCAGCCAAAAACATTCAGTACTTC. The chain has TRBV4-3 and TRBJ2-4, with unresolved D. The V gene's germline CDR1 is LGHNA and CDR2 YSLEER. Trimming stripped 0 bases from V and 0 bases from J, with 9 bases between. The CDR3 extends over 16 amino acids.

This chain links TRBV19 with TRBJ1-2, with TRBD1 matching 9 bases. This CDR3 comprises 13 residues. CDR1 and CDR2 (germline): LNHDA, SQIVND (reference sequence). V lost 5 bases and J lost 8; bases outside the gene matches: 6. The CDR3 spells CASSRGTGFGYTF. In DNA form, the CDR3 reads TGTGCCAGTAGTCGCGGGACAGGGTTCGGCTACACCTTC.

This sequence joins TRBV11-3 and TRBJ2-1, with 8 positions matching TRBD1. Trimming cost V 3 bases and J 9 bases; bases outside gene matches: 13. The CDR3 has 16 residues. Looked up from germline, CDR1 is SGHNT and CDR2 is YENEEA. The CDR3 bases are TGTGCCAGCAGCTTGGGACAGGTCCTTACAGCCACTGAGCAGTTCTTC. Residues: CASSLGQVLTATEQFF.

CDR3 nucleotides: TGTGCCAGCAGTTCCTACCCGGGTGTGAACACTGAAGCTTTCTTT. It yields the protein CASSSYPGVNTEAFF. The J gene is TRBJ1-1, the V gene TRBV27; D is unclear. The CDR3 is 15 residues long. The germline V and J ends were trimmed by 4 bases and 0 bases, with 12 bases remaining between them. Germline V gives CDR1 MNHEY, CDR2 SMNVEV (reference sequence).

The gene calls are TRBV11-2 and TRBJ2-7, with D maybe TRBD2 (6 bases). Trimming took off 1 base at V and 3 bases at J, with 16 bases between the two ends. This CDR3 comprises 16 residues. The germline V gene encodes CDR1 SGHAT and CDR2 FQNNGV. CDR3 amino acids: CASSLVAAGILYEQYF. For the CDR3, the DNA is TGTGCCAGCAGCTTAGTGGCGGCGGGAATTCTCTACGAGCAGTACTTC.

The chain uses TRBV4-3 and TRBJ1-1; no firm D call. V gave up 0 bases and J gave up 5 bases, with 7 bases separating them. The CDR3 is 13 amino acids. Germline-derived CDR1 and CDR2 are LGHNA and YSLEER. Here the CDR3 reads CASSQDLGTEAFF. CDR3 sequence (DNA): TGCGCCAGCAGCCAAGATTTGGGAACTGAAGCTTTCTTT.

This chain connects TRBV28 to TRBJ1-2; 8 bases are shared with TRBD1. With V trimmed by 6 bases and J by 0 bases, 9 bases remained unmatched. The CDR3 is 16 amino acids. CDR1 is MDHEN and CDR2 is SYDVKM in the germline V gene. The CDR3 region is CASRAAPGGSNYGYTF. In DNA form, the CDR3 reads TGTGCCAGCAGGGCGGCCCCAGGGGGCTCTAACTATGGCTACACCTTC.